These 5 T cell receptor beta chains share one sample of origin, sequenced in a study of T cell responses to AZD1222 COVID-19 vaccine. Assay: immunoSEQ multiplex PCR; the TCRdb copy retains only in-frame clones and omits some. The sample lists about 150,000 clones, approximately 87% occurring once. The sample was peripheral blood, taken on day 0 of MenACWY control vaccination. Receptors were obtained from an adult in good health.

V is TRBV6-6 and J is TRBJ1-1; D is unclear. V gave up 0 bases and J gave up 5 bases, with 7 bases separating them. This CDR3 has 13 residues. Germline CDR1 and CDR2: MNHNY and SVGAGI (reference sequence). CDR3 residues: CASSYSVGTEAFF. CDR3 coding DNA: TGTGCCAGCAGTTACTCGGTTGGGACTGAAGCTTTCTTT.

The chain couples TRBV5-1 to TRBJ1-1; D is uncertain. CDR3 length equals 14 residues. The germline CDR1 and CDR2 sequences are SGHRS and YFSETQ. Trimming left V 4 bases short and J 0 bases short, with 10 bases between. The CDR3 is CASSGGRMNTEAFF. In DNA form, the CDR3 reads TGCGCCAGCAGCGGAGGGAGGATGAACACTGAAGCTTTCTTT.

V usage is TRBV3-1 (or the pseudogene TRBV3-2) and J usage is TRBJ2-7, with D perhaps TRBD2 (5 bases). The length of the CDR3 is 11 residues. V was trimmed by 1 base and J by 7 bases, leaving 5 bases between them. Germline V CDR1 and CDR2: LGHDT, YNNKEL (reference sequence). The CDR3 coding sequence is TGTGCCAGCAGCCAAGGGGAGGAGCAGTACGTC. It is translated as CASSQGEEQYV.

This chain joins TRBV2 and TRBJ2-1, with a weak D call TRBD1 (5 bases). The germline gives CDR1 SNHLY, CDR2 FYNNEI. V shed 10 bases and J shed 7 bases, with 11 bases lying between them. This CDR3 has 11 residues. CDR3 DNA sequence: TGTGCCACCAAAAGGGGTAATGAGCAGTTCTTC. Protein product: CATKRGNEQFF.

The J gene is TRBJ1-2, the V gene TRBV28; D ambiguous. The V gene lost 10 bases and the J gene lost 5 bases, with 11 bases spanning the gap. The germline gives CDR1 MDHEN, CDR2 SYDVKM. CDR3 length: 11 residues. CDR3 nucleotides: TGTGCCACGGTTAACCAGTATGGCTACACCTTC. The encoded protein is CATVNQYGYTF.